These T cell receptor beta chains were read from a single sample in a study of cytotoxic CD8 clonotypes in ibrutinib-treated CLL. Method: immunoSEQ multiplex PCR; TCRdb's copy keeps in-frame clones and lacks some. The sample lists roughly 9,000 clones, 60% to 80% occurring once. The sequencing used PBMCs, collected before ibrutinib treatment. All receptors derive from a human donor with chronic lymphocytic leukemia. Both conserved end residues are part of each CDR3. The D gene is left open where the match is weak.

j_call d_call v_call cdr3_aa
TRBJ2-1 TRBD1 TRBV7-8 CASSIQGTGGASVSSYNEQFF
TRBJ2-3 TRBD2 TRBV6-1 CASTSLAGVMDTQYF
TRBJ2-1 NA TRBV19 CASSRDGLSQFF
TRBJ2-3 NA TRBV29-1 CSPYLTSTDTQYF
TRBJ1-1 NA TRBV29-1 CSVETPGTEAFF
TRBJ1-4 NA TRBV10-1 CASSESRNNEKLFF
TRBJ2-2 TRBD1 TRBV19 CASRGGQGLLNTGELFF
TRBJ2-7 NA TRBV15 CATSRDITYEQYF
TRBJ2-2 NA TRBV6-1 CASSVNRDGELFF
TRBJ2-3 TRBD2 TRBV4-2 CASSQDLAGESTDTQYF
TRBJ2-1 TRBD2 TRBV11-3 CASSPGGRAYNEQFF
TRBJ2-2 NA TRBV5-1 CASSLVGSSGELFF
TRBJ1-1 NA TRBV28 CASKTGLNTEAFF
TRBJ1-2 TRBD1 TRBV23-1 CASSQSRTGLSLPYGYTF
TRBJ1-2 TRBD1 TRBV29-1 CSVEEGAANGYTF
TRBJ1-1 TRBD1 TRBV7-2 CASSLASQGGTEAFF
TRBJ1-2 NA TRBV19 CASSIDTSVWGYTF
TRBJ1-1 NA TRBV9 CASSVGPMNTEAFF
TRBJ2-3 NA TRBV11-2 CASSQWDTQYF
TRBJ2-1 NA TRBV6-6 CASSGQGGDRGEQFF
TRBJ2-7 NA TRBV4-1 CASSQEVRGREQYF
TRBJ1-5 NA TRBV6-6 CASGGNQPQHF
TRBJ2-2 TRBD2 TRBV19 CATGLSNGGTGELFF
TRBJ2-3 NA TRBV28 CASSYLGKYTDTQYF
TRBJ2-2 TRBD1 TRBV5-4 CASSGTGPRGPGELFF
TRBJ2-2 NA TRBV18 CASLRTGSNTGELFF
TRBJ2-5 TRBD1 TRBV4-1 CASSQDPGQGWETQYF
TRBJ2-5 NA TRBV5-1 CASSLEGEETQYF
TRBJ2-5 TRBD1 TRBV27 CASSFRDRVETQYF
TRBJ2-3 NA TRBV9 CASSVGSTDTQYF
TRBJ1-3 NA TRBV7-9 CASSRVLEGNTIYF
TRBJ2-1 TRBD2 TRBV6-1 CASGRLAGNYNEQFF
TRBJ1-5 NA TRBV6-1 CASSGTGTPTDQPQHF
TRBJ2-7 TRBD1 TRBV2 CASSAGTGGDEQYF
TRBJ1-2 NA TRBV18 CASSPPRARRSGNYGYTF
TRBJ1-5 TRBD1 TRBV28 CASRAHAGQGNQPQHF
TRBJ2-7 NA TRBV7-2 CASSQGPGWYEQYF
TRBJ1-1 NA TRBV9 CASSVVRGRNTEAFF
TRBJ2-6 NA TRBV29-1 CSFRVAGANVLTF
TRBJ2-5 NA TRBV18 CASSPTSYRDGETQYF
TRBJ2-2 NA TRBV19 CASSISRPNTGELFF
TRBJ1-1 TRBD1 TRBV7-8 CASTLTGANTEAFF
TRBJ1-2 NA TRBV6-5 CASSYFRTVYGYTF
TRBJ1-2 NA TRBV15 CATSRLGFGYTF
TRBJ2-3 NA TRBV27 CASSLWADTQYF
TRBJ1-2 TRBD1 TRBV6-4 CARNVPTGGAAYGYTF
TRBJ2-1 TRBD1 TRBV5-1 CASSRDRGQVYNEQFF
TRBJ2-2 NA TRBV27 CASRRDSGGGTGELFF
TRBJ2-1 NA TRBV7-3 CASSPNPGLPSDEQFF